This T cell receptor beta chain was captured in a study of blood T cell repertoires in COVID-19 (dated by TCRdb to about 2020). Broadly, across the study: Samples from collaborators originated in the United States, Italy and Spain and spanned both the acute and convalescent phases of COVID-19. The material from the prospective study consisted of cDNA or gDNA derived from T cells, B-cell-depleted T cells, or PBMCs. Subjects who had been exposed to COVID-19, were actively infected with it, or had recovered from it provided the deeply sampled blood TCRbeta repertoires that made up the dataset. The repertoires were released in a freely available public database intended as a resource for research on the immune response to SARS-CoV-2. The samples were drawn from two sources: the first 160 participants of the ongoing ImmuneRACE study, and 1,254 subjects contributed by 6 global collaborators. Nearly every sample came with metadata listing a de-identified subject ID, COVID-19 status, age in years and sex. Where available, HLA class I and class II types were taken from metadata supplied by the sample provider and were not determined by assay-based typing.

TCRbeta CDR3 regions were amplified from genomic DNA by means of the immunoSEQ Assay, a bias-controlled multiplex PCR. As for the authors' bioinformatics: The number of nucleated cells in each sample was estimated by amplification of reference gene primers within the assay. To quantify the absolute abundance of each unique TCRbeta CDR3 rearrangement, sequence reads were collapsed and filtered. For each sample, productive Simpson clonality was calculated as the square root of Simpson's diversity index across productive rearrangements. The table comes from immuneACCESS by way of TCRdb, which keeps in-frame sequences with V and J called. Part of the clones is missing from these tables; in studies checked, under half for an unresolved V gene and the rest for unknown reasons. D and trimming come from the DNA, and the V and J calls and clone size come from that table. This sample is represented by around 100,000 clones; almost 80% of them were singletons. The ten top clones hold 12% of the sample.

The germline V gene (reference sequence) sets CDR1 to LNHDA and CDR2 to SQIVND. From the cysteine through the phenylalanine, the CDR3 covers 13 amino acids. The retained sequence is limited to the CDR3, 39 bases, with the frame set at the first base. The V and J ends are trimmed by 6 bases and 4 bases, leaving 12 bases between them. Collaborating institutions collected whole blood in K2EDTA tubes following their own protocols. For TCRbeta analysis, collaborators shipped samples as frozen whole blood, isolated PBMCs, or DNA extracted from either of those sample types. For this clone: Its recognized antigen is unknown. The record has no base qualities; no much larger clone is one base away.

What the study reported, not specific to this receptor: Clinical and demographic metadata were provided uncurated, with the amount varying by source and participant.

The sample comprised peripheral blood. The chain is assembled from TRBV19 and TRBJ1-2; no D gene can be assigned with confidence. The TCR originated in a woman between 65 and 79 years old with acute or convalescent COVID-19. The CDR3 region reads CASSQVEGYGYTF. The DNA sequence is given as TGTGCCAGTAGCCAAGTTGAGGGCTATGGCTACACCTTC. Here the CDR3 is joined to the reference TRBV19 and TRBJ1-2 genes, and the full variable domain is: DGGITQSPKYLFRKEGQNVTLSCEQNLNHDAMYWYRQDPGQGLRLIYYSQIVNDFQKGDIAEGYSVSREKKESFPLTVTSAQKNPTAFYLCASSQVEGYGYTFGSGTRLTVV.